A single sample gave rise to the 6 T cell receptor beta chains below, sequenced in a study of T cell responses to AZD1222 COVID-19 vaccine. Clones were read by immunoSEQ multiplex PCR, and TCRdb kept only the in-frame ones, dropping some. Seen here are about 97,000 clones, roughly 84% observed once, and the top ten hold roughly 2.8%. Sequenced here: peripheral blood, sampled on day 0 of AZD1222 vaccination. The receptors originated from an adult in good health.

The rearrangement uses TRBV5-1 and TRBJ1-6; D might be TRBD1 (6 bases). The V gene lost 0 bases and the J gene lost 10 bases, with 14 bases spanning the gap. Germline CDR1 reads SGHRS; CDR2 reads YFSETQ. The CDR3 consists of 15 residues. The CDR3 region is CASSLGGGSESPLHF. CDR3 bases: TGCGCCAGCAGCTTGGGAGGGGGGTCTGAATCACCCCTCCACTTT.

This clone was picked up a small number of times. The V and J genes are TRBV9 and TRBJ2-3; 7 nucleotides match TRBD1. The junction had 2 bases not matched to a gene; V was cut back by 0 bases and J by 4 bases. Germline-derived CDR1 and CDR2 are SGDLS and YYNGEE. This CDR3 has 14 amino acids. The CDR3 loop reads CASSVEGAADTQYF. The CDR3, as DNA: TGTGCCAGCAGCGTAGAGGGGGCGGCAGATACGCAGTATTTT.

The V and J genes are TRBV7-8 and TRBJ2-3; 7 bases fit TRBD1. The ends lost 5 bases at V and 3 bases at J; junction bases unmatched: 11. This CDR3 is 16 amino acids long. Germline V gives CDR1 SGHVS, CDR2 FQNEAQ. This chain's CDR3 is CASSVTDRVPTDTQYF. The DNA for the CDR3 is TGTGCCAGCAGCGTAACCGACAGGGTCCCAACAGATACGCAGTATTTT.

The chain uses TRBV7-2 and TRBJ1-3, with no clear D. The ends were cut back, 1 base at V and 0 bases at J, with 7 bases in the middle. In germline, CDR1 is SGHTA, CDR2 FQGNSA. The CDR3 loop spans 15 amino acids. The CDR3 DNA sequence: TGTGCCAGCAGCTTAGACAACTTCTCTGGAAACACCATATATTTT. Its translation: CASSLDNFSGNTIYF. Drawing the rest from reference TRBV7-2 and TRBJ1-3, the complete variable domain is GAGVSQSPSNKVTEKGKDVELRCDPISGHTALYWYRQSLGQGLEFLIYFQGNSAPDKSGLPSDRFSAERTGGSVSTLTIQRTQQEDSAVYLCASSLDNFSGNTIYFGEGSWLTVV.

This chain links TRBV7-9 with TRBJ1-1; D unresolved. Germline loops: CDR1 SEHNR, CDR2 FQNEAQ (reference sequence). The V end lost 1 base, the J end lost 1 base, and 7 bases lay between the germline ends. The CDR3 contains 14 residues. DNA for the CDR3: TGTGCCAGCAGCTTAGAACAGCCGAACACTGAAGCTTTCTTT. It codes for CASSLEQPNTEAFF.

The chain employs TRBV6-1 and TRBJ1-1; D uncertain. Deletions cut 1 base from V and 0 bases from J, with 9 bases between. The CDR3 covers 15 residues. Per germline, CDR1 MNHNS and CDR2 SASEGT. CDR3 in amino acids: CASSEVWKMNTEAFF. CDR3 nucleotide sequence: TGTGCCAGCAGTGAAGTGTGGAAAATGAACACTGAAGCTTTCTTT.